These T cell receptor beta chains were read from a single sample in a study of technical replicates of blood from a handful of donors. The protocol was immunoSEQ multiplex PCR, while the TCRdb copy is restricted to in-frame clones and leaves out a portion. The repertoire holds approximately 73,000 clones, with 95% to 97% as singletons. Sequenced material: T cells isolated from PBMCs. The source of these receptors is a human donor in good health. Each CDR3 is given with its conserved first and last residue. A D gene is named only where the DNA matches it firmly. Expanded clones are given a class, and other clones once, few, many or no size at all.

v_call	j_call	d_call	clone_size	cdr3_nt	cdr3_aa
TRBV5-6	TRBJ2-1	TRBD2	NA	TGTGCCGGGGCTAGCGGGAGCTCCTACAATGAGCAGTTCTTC	CAGASGSSYNEQFF
TRBV6-5	TRBJ2-5	NA	NA	TGTGCCAGCACAATTTCAGGGGAAGGAGAGACCCAGTACTTC	CASTISGEGETQYF
TRBV19	TRBJ1-1	TRBD1	NA	TGTGCCAGTAGCCACAGGGGGTGGACTGAAGCTTTCTTT	CASSHRGWTEAFF
TRBV6-5	TRBJ1-3	TRBD1	NA	TGTGCCAGCAGTTATGGGACAGGGACGAAAGACACCATATATTTT	CASSYGTGTKDTIYF
TRBV4-1	TRBJ1-2	NA	once	TGCGCCAGCAGCCAAGATAACAACCCTAACTATGGCTACACCTTC	CASSQDNNPNYGYTF
TRBV29-1	TRBJ2-1	NA	NA	TGCAGCGTTGAATGGGACACTAGCTCCTACAATGAGCAGTTCTTC	CSVEWDTSSYNEQFF
TRBV5-6	TRBJ2-7	NA	NA	TGTGCCAGCAGCCTGGAAGCCGACAGGTTTATGTCCTACGAGCAGTACTTC	CASSLEADRFMSYEQYF
TRBV6-1	TRBJ2-2	TRBD1	once	TGTGCCAGCAGCTGGGGACAGGGTAACGCCGGGGAGCTGTTTTTT	CASSWGQGNAGELFF
TRBV6-5	TRBJ2-1	TRBD2	NA	TGTGCCAGCAGAGGACTAGCGGGGGGGCACAATGAGCAGTTCTTC	CASRGLAGGHNEQFF
TRBV7-8	TRBJ1-2	TRBD1	NA	TGTGCCAGCAGCCGGATGACAGGGTTCTATGGCTACACCTTC	CASSRMTGFYGYTF
TRBV7-9	TRBJ2-1	NA	NA	TGTGCCAGCAGCCCCCGGGGAAGCTCCTACAATGAGCAGTTCTTC	CASSPRGSSYNEQFF
TRBV6-1	TRBJ2-6	TRBD2	once	TGTGCCAGCGGGGAGGGTGGGGCCAACGTCCTGACTTTC	CASGEGGANVLTF
TRBV5-3	TRBJ2-7	TRBD1	NA	TGTGCCAGAAGCTTTTTTCACCGGGACAGGGCCCACGAGCAGTACTTC	CARSFFHRDRAHEQYF
TRBV7-3	TRBJ1-3	NA	NA	TGTGCCAGCAGCTTAACAGGAGTAACTGGAAACACCATATATTTT	CASSLTGVTGNTIYF
TRBV19	TRBJ2-3	TRBD1	NA	TGTGCCAGCGGGACAGGGGAAATCACAGATACGCAGTATTTT	CASGTGEITDTQYF
TRBV5-1	TRBJ2-7	TRBD2	NA	TGCGCCAGCAGCCTACAGACTAGCCGGCTCGAGCAGTACTTC	CASSLQTSRLEQYF
TRBV4-3	TRBJ2-3	NA	NA	TGCGCCAGCAGCCAAGATTTAGGCACAGATACGCAGTATTTT	CASSQDLGTDTQYF
TRBV7-9	TRBJ2-2	NA	NA	TGTGCCAGCAGCTTAGCGAGTGCGGGTACCGGGGAGCTGTTTTTT	CASSLASAGTGELFF
TRBV7-2	TRBJ2-7	TRBD1	NA	TGTGCCAGCACCGGGACAGGGACATCTCGAGAGCAGTACTTC	CASTGTGTSREQYF
TRBV5-4	TRBJ2-1	NA	NA	TGTGCCAGCAGCTTGGATGCGAATGAGCAGTTCTTC	CASSLDANEQFF
TRBV5-5	TRBJ1-2	NA	once	TGTGCCAGCAGCTTCGCAGGGAGGGATGACTATGGCTACACCTTC	CASSFAGRDDYGYTF
TRBV14	TRBJ2-7	NA	NA	TGTGCCAGCAATCGCAGGGGCTACGAGCAGTACTTC	CASNRRGYEQYF
TRBV5-4	TRBJ2-7	NA	NA	TGTGCCAGCAGCATGGACAGCTACGAGCAGTACTTC	CASSMDSYEQYF
TRBV18	TRBJ1-5	NA	NA	TGTGCCAGCTCATCCCCAACCTCAGGATCCCTTCAGCCCCAGCATTTT	CASSSPTSGSLQPQHF
TRBV5-1	TRBJ2-1	TRBD2	NA	TGCGCCAGCAGCTTTGCGCTAGCGGCAGACAATGAGCAGTTCTTC	CASSFALAADNEQFF
TRBV15	TRBJ1-1	NA	NA	TGTGCCACCAGCAGAGGACAGCCGAACACTGAAGCTTTCTTT	CATSRGQPNTEAFF
TRBV6-6	TRBJ1-2	TRBD1	NA	TGTGCCAGCACTCAGGGGGGAAATGGCTACACCTTC	CASTQGGNGYTF
TRBV4-1	TRBJ1-3	NA	NA	TGCGCCAGCAGCCACGGGAACCCAAGCTCTGGAAACACCATATATTTT	CASSHGNPSSGNTIYF
TRBV6-5	TRBJ2-3	TRBD2	NA	TGTGCCAGCAGCTCGGGACTAGCCACAGATACGCAGTATTTT	CASSSGLATDTQYF
TRBV6-1	TRBJ2-7	TRBD2	NA	TGTGCCAGCAGTGCGGGACTAGCGGGAGGGCCCTACGAGCAGTACTTC	CASSAGLAGGPYEQYF
TRBV9	TRBJ2-3	NA	NA	TGTGCCAGCAGCGTAGGCTTAACAAGCACAGATACGCAGTATTTT	CASSVGLTSTDTQYF
TRBV6-6	TRBJ1-4	TRBD1	NA	TGTGCCAGCAGAGAGGCGGGACAGGGGGGCGAAAAACTGTTTTTT	CASREAGQGGEKLFF
TRBV11-3	TRBJ1-1	NA	NA	TGTGCCAGCAGCTCAAGGACAGCGATGAACACTGAAGCTTTCTTT	CASSSRTAMNTEAFF
TRBV30	TRBJ1-1	NA	NA	TGTGCCTGGAGTGTACTGACAGCGAACACTGAAGCTTTCTTT	CAWSVLTANTEAFF
TRBV4-3	TRBJ1-3	NA	once	TGCGCCAGCAGCCAAGATATTACTTACGGAAACACCATATATTTT	CASSQDITYGNTIYF
TRBV10-3	TRBJ2-2	NA	NA	TGTGCCATCACTCCGGGGGCGAACACCGGGGAGCTGTTTTTT	CAITPGANTGELFF
TRBV7-9	TRBJ2-3	TRBD2	NA	TGTGCCAGCAGCCACGTAGCGGGAGGTCTACCGATGCAGTATTTT	CASSHVAGGLPMQYF
TRBV20-1	TRBJ1-2	TRBD1	NA	TGCAGTGCACACAGGGGTATAGGCTACACCTTC	CSAHRGIGYTF
TRBV11-3	TRBJ2-1	TRBD1	NA	TGTGCCAGCAGCTTAGAAGGGACAGGGGGCAATGAGCAGTTCTTC	CASSLEGTGGNEQFF
TRBV10-2	TRBJ2-2	NA	NA	TGCGCCAGCAGTGCCCACTACACCGGGGAGCTGTTTTTT	CASSAHYTGELFF
TRBV27	TRBJ2-3	TRBD2	NA	TGTGCCAGCAGTCCGGGACTAGCAACGAATACGCAGTATTTT	CASSPGLATNTQYF
TRBV4-2	TRBJ2-1	NA	NA	TGTGCCAGCAGCCAAGAAGGGACAAGTACAATGTATGTTGAGCAGTTCTTC	CASSQEGTSTMYVEQFF
TRBV11-2	TRBJ2-1	TRBD2	NA	TGTGCCAGCAGCCTAGCGGGAGTGGGCAATGAGCAGTTCTTC	CASSLAGVGNEQFF
TRBV5-5	TRBJ1-2	NA	NA	TGTGCCAGCAGCCTGGGAGGCGGCTATGGCTACACCTTC	CASSLGGGYGYTF
TRBV10-1	TRBJ2-7	TRBD2	NA	TGCGCCAGCAGTGGGTCTATGACTAGCGGGAAATCTTTCGAGCAGTACTTC	CASSGSMTSGKSFEQYF
TRBV5-1	TRBJ2-7	TRBD2	NA	TGCGCCAGCAGCGGCGGACTAGCCCTACGCTCCTACGAGCAGTACTTC	CASSGGLALRSYEQYF
TRBV5-4	TRBJ2-5	TRBD1	NA	TGTGCCAGCAGCTTCGTGACGGGACAGGGGCAAGAGACCCAGTACTTC	CASSFVTGQGQETQYF
TRBV5-1	TRBJ2-7	TRBD2	NA	TGCGCCAGCAGCTGGACTAGCGGGACGATCTACGAGCAGTACTTC	CASSWTSGTIYEQYF
TRBV18	TRBJ1-4	NA	NA	TGTGCCAGCTCGCCCGAGTTCTTACGCGATGAAAAACTGTTTTTT	CASSPEFLRDEKLFF
TRBV29-1	TRBJ2-7	NA	NA	TGCAGCGTTGAAGATCTTCGGGGAGGCTACGAGCAGTACTTC	CSVEDLRGGYEQYF
TRBV10-3	TRBJ1-1	TRBD1	many	TGTGCCATCAATGGACAGGGCAACACTGAAGCTTTCTTT	CAINGQGNTEAFF
TRBV4-3	TRBJ2-3	TRBD2	NA	TGCGCCAGCAGCCAAGATTTAGCGGGAGGGCCAGATACGCAGTATTTT	CASSQDLAGGPDTQYF
TRBV6-5	TRBJ1-2	TRBD1	NA	TGTGCCAGCAGTTACTCTATACAGGGGACCTATGGCTACACCTTC	CASSYSIQGTYGYTF
TRBV28	TRBJ2-7	TRBD2	NA	TGTGCCAGCAGTCCTATAGCGGGAGGGCCTAGATCCGAGCAGTACTTC	CASSPIAGGPRSEQYF
TRBV7-8	TRBJ2-3	TRBD1	NA	TGTGCCAGCAGCTCCGGGACAGGCACAGATACGCAGTATTTT	CASSSGTGTDTQYF